This T cell receptor (beta chain) is from a study of graft-versus-host responses after intestinal transplantation. The CDR3 runs to 15 residues. Germline CDR1 reads SNHLY; CDR2 reads FYNNEI. V was cut by 3 bases and J by 7 bases, with 13 bases left in between. The repertoire was sequenced with immunoSEQ multiplex PCR; TCRdb's copy has only in-frame clones and lacks some. The repertoire holds more than 60,000 clones, with about 90% as singletons. On this clone itself: Its cognate antigen is unknown.

This sequence originates from a human donor who received an intestinal transplant. The chain uses TRBV2 and TRBJ1-6; possible D gene TRBD1, 5 bases. This specimen consisted of unstimulated CD8+ T cells sorted from spleen or lymph node cells, obtained before intestinal transplant. CDR3 coding DNA: TGTGCCAGCAGTGAGGGGTCAGGGCTGAATTCACCCCTCCACTTT. Amino acid sequence: CASSEGSGLNSPLHF.